The clone carrying this T cell receptor (beta chain) has only a few counts. Its antigen is still unknown. This sample was taken from a study of identical twins. CDR1 and CDR2 from the germline V gene are DFQATT and SNEGSKA (reference sequence). V dropped 2 bases and J dropped 3 bases, with 13 bases sitting between them. The length of the CDR3 is 15 residues. Broader study findings: For cord blood, abundant beta clonotypes had fewer insertions, unlike memory repertoires, which showed none.

TCRdb itself ran the 5' RACE reads through MiXCR, one entry per CDR3 protein. The repertoire holds roughly 290,000 distinct CDR3 sequences, with about 8.3% as singletons. These same data were also listed under a study on yellow fever vaccine responses in identical twins.

This sequence joins TRBV20-1 and TRBJ1-4, with D maybe TRBD1 (5 bases). The receptor was isolated from a woman aged 18 to 35 in good health. Sequencing input: memory (CD45RO+) T cells sorted from blood. This CDR3 reads CSARPGHFPNEKLFF. Written as DNA, the CDR3 is TGCAGTGCTAGACCCGGACACTTCCCTAATGAAAAACTGTTTTTT.